This TCR beta chain originates from a study of control samples from healthy donors and cancer patients. CDR1 MNHNS and CDR2 SASEGT come from the germline V gene. This CDR3 is built from 14 residues. The repertoire was sequenced with immunoSEQ multiplex PCR; TCRdb's copy has only in-frame clones and lacks some. The data hold 120,000 or so clones, with roughly 87% observed a single time. Worth noting for this clone: The junction differs from germline at one of its ends, possibly a read error.

The gene calls are TRBV6-1 and TRBJ2-3; TRBD1 aligns across 8 bases. The source material was blood. The sequence came from a man younger than 35 in good health. CDR3 region: CASREGQGTDTQYF. CDR3 bases: TGTGCCAGCAGGGAAGGACAGGGAACAGATACGCAGTATTTT.